The subject of this entry is one T cell receptor (beta chain). What antigen it recognizes has not been identified. No per-base quality is available; no much larger clone lies one base away. The data derive from a study of T-cell memory formation after mild COVID-19 (dated by TCRdb to 2020 to 2022). Some background on the complete study: TCR sequence clusters from the two donors were largely donor specific. T-cell clones expanding and contracting after mild COVID-19 in a couple of donors were tracked by longitudinal TCRalpha and TCRbeta repertoire sequencing. Two young, previously healthy adult volunteers, one female and one male, were included in the cohort.

The data were produced on an Illumina NovaSeq 6000. TCRalpha and TCRbeta cDNA libraries were constructed by 5'RACE with constant-segment primers, with sample barcodes and unique molecular identifiers being introduced. Trizol reagent was used to extract RNA from every sample. Libraries were amplified in two PCR steps, with a second sample barcode and Illumina TruSeq adapters added in the second step. Libraries were sequenced on an Illumina NovaSeq with 2 x 150 bp paired-end reads. Turning to the authors' computational methods: The reads were demultiplexed and collapsed into UMI-guided consensus sequences using migec v1.2.7. With mixcr v2.1.11, UMI consensuses were aligned to TRA and TRB V and J templates and assembled into clonotypes. Expanded or contracted clonotypes were those called significant by both edgeR and NoisET, with noise models trained on biological replicates. edgeR calls used a false discovery rate-adjusted p below 0.01 and a log2 fold-change threshold of 1. As an exploratory analysis of dynamics, PCA with hierarchical clustering was applied to max-normalized trajectories of the 1000 most abundant clonotypes. Separately sequenced CD4+ and CD8+ repertoires were used to assign the CD4 or CD8 phenotype of responding clones. The public reads were quality trimmed at Q25 with fastp and then assembled into clones with MiXCR by TCRdb, keeping productive beta chains. All rows with the same CDR3 protein become a single entry with the most common DNA and genes. These V and J calls derive from TCRdb rather than the authors' analysis. The sample data list roughly 400,000 distinct CDR3 sequences, and more than 15% of these were observed just once. The ten largest clones take up 20% to 25% of the sample.

The germline V gene encodes CDR1 SGDLS and CDR2 YYNGEE. The germline V and J ends show losses of 4 bases and 6 bases respectively, and no gene match explains 11 bases of the junction. The CDR3 sequence holds 15 residues, the cysteine and phenylalanine included. Kept here is only the CDR3 DNA, which spans 45 bases and is read in frame from base 1. PBMCs were isolated by Ficoll-Paque density gradient centrifugation. On the study overall, not on this receptor specifically: The study included only a couple of mild cases, and larger cohorts that include severe cases with pre-infection samples were judged to be necessary. SARS-CoV-2 specificity of the second-wave clones peaking on day 37 was not confirmed. Contracting CD4+ clones were found mainly in CM and EM memory subsets, while CD8+ clones were enriched in EMRA. Clones contracting from day 15 to 85 had balanced CD4/CD8 phenotypes, while a second wave expanding from day 15 to 37 was biased towards CD4+. The detection of some responding clones in pre-infection memory suggests that pre-existing cross-reactive memory T cells joined the SARS-CoV-2 response.

Sequenced sample: PBMCs or a T cell subset sorted from them (not recorded which). The clonotype originates from a man aged 18-30 years who had mild COVID-19 (a few samples of this study predate the infection). The sample titles of this study are shuffled in the database, so cell type and time point are left out; the donor was told from shared clones. The rearranged chain carries TRBV9 and TRBJ1-2; 8 central nucleotides agree with TRBD1. This receptor carries the CDR3 CASSQGAHRGDGYTF. The base sequence is TGTGCCAGCAGCCAGGGGGCCCACCGGGGCGATGGCTACACCTTC.